A few counts support the clone carrying this T cell receptor (beta chain). This CDR3 spans 13 amino acids. In germline, CDR1 is DFQATT, CDR2 SNEGSKA (reference sequence). The germline V and J ends were trimmed by 0 bases and 6 bases, with 9 bases remaining between them. From the RT-PCR reads, TCRdb called clonotypes with MiXCR, one entry per CDR3 protein. The table shows more than 600,000 distinct CDR3 sequences, with 14% occurring only once. Sample: memory CD4+ T cells from blood. This receptor was identified in a female donor in good health, serving as a healthy control. This chain connects TRBV20-1 to TRBJ2-4; D remains ambiguous. CDR3 amino acids: CSARDMSGNIQYF. CDR3 DNA sequence: TGCAGTGCTAGAGATATGTCTGGAAACATTCAGTACTTC.